The clone carrying this TCR beta chain has ten or more counts. This record comes from a study of T-cell reconstitution after alpha-beta-depleted transplantation in children. CDR3 size: 15 residues. Germline V gene data show CDR1 as MGHRA and CDR2 as YSYEKL. With 0 bases removed from V and 5 bases from J, the gap between germline ends came to 10 bases. During its preparation, the TCRbeta library received unique molecular identifiers. TCRdb independently ran MiXCR on the PCR reads; one entry per CDR3 protein. This table holds some 350,000 distinct CDR3 sequences, 10% found once. The sequencing here drew on PBMCs from the stem cell graft donor, taken from the stem cell graft. This chain joins TRBV4-1 and TRBJ1-4; weak D call: TRBD1 (5 bases). The receptor comes from a human donor who donated a stem cell graft to a child with acute lymphoblastic leukemia. The CDR3 reads CASSQDGAGNEKLFF. CDR3 nucleotide sequence: TGCGCCAGCAGCCAAGATGGGGCAGGGAATGAAAAACTGTTTTTT.